This TCR beta chain was recovered during a study of CD8+ T cells in alopecia areata. Study-wide findings and caveats: Scalp lesions, especially in alopecia totalis/universalis, had higher clonality than normal scalp.

RNA, once extracted, was reverse transcribed into cDNA for use as the sequencing template. Generated by immunoSEQ multiplex PCR, the TCRdb table keeps only in-frame clones and is missing some. The sample holds 110,000 or so clones, over 55% seen once. The CDR3 contains 14 residues. The germline V gene encodes CDR1 SQVTM and CDR2 ANQGSEA. The V segment lost 3 bases and the J segment 3 bases; nucleotides outside the gene matches: 5. Alopecia areata patients provided lesional scalp punch biopsies and peripheral blood. Isolation of CD4+ and CD8+ T cells from PBMCs was achieved by sorting. As for this clone: Antigen unknown.

This chain links TRBV29-1 with TRBJ1-3; 7 bases are shared with TRBD1. Sequencing was carried out using NKG2D-low CD8+ T cells sorted from blood. This sequence was found in a human donor with alopecia areata. The CDR3 region has the DNA TGCAGCGTTGAGGCGGGGGACAGTGGAAACACCATATATTTT. This codes for CSVEAGDSGNTIYF.